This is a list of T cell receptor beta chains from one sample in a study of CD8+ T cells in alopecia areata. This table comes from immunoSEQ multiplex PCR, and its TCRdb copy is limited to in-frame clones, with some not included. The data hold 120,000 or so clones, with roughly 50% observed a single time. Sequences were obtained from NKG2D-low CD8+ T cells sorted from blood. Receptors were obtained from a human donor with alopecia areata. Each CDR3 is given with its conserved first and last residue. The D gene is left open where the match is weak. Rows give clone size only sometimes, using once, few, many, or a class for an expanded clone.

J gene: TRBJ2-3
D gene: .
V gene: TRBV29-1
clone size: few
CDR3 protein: CSVEFAASSTDTQYF
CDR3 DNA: TGCAGCGTTGAATTCGCGGCATCTAGCACAGATACGCAGTATTTT

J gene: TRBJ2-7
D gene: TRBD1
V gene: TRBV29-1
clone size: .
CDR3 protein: CSVATGVNEQYF
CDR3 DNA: TGCAGCGTCGCGACAGGGGTTAACGAGCAGTACTTC

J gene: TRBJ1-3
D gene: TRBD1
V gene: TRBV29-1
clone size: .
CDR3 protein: CSVEDHAPRDRGLGNTIYF
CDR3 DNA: TGCAGCGTTGAAGATCACGCACCCCGGGACAGGGGGCTGGGAAACACCATATATTTT

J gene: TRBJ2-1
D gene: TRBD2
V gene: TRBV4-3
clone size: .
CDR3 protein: CASSHASSGTSGIEQFF
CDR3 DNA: TGCGCCAGCAGCCATGCGTCCTCCGGGACTAGCGGAATTGAGCAGTTCTTC

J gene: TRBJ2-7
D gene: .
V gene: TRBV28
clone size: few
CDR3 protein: CASARVHEQYF
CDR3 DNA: TGTGCCAGCGCAAGGGTCCACGAGCAGTACTTC

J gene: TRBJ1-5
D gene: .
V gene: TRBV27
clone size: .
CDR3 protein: CASRVAGSNQPQHF
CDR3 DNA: TGTGCCAGCAGGGTAGCCGGGAGCAATCAGCCCCAGCATTTT

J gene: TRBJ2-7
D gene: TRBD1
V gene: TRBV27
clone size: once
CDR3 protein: CASSSPTGGSYEQYF
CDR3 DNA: TGTGCCAGCAGTTCCCCGACAGGGGGCTCCTACGAGCAGTACTTC

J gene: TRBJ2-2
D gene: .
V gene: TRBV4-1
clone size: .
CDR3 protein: CASSQGVGELFF
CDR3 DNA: TGCGCCAGCAGCCAGGGTGTCGGGGAGCTGTTTTTT

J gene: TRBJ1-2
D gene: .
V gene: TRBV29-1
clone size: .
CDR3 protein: CSVSGEYGYTF
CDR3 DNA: TGCAGCGTCTCAGGGGAGTATGGCTACACCTTC

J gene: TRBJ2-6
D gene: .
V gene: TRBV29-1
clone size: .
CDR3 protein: CSVEDRGTAPGANVLTF
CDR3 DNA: TGCAGCGTTGAAGATCGCGGGACAGCCCCTGGGGCCAACGTCCTGACTTTC

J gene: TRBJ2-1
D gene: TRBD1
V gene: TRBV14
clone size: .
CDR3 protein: CASSWDRDNEQFF
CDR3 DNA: TGTGCCAGCAGCTGGGACAGGGACAATGAGCAGTTCTTC

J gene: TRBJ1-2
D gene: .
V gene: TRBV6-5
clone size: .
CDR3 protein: CASMAGGHYGYTF
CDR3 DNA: TGTGCCAGCATGGCGGGGGGCCACTATGGCTACACCTTC

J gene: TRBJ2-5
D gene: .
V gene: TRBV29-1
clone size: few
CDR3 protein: CSARVGFGEETQYF
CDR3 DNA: TGCAGCGCCCGCGTGGGATTCGGCGAGGAGACCCAGTACTTC

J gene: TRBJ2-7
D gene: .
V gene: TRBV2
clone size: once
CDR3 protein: CASTDGAYEQYF
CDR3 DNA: TGTGCCAGCACGGACGGAGCCTACGAGCAGTACTTC

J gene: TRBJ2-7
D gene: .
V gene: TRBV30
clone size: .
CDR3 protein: CAWSVPRVHEQYF
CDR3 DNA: TGTGCCTGGAGCGTGCCGAGGGTCCACGAGCAGTACTTC

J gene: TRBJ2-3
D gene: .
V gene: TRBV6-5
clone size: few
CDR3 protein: CASSYLPPGGTDTQYF
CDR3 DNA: TGTGCCAGCAGTTACCTCCCTCCCGGCGGCACAGATACGCAGTATTTT

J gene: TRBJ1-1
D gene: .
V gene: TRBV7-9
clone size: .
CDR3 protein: CASSQPSNTEAFF
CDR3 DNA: TGTGCCAGCAGCCAGCCTTCGAACACTGAAGCTTTCTTT

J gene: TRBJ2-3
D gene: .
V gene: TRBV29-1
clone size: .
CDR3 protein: CSVGGPHTDTQYF
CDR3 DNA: TGCAGCGTTGGAGGACCACACACAGATACGCAGTATTTT

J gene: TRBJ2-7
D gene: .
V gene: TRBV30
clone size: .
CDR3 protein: CAGGVSYEQYF
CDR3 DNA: TGTGCCGGTGGGGTCTCTTACGAGCAGTACTTC

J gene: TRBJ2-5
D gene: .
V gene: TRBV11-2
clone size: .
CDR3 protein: CASSPPSRAETQYF
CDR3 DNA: TGTGCCAGCAGCCCACCATCGAGGGCCGAGACCCAGTACTTC

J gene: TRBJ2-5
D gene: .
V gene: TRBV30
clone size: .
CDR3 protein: CAWSVLRETQYF
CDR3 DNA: TGTGCCTGGAGTGTACTAAGAGAGACCCAGTACTTC

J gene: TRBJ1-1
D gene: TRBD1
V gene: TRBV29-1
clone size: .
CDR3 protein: CSVERGGGYRNAEAFF
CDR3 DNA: TGCAGCGTTGAAAGAGGGGGCGGTTATCGAAACGCTGAAGCTTTCTTT

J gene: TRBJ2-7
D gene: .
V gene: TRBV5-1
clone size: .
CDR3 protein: CASSLGGDYEQYF
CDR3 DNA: TGCGCCAGCAGCTTAGGGGGGGACTACGAGCAGTACTTC

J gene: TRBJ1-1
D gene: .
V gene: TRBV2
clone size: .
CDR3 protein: CASFGGAEAFF
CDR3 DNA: TGTGCCAGCTTCGGTGGGGCTGAAGCTTTCTTT

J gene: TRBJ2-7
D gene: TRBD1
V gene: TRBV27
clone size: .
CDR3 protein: CASRGTGGYEQYF
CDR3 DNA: TGTGCCAGCCGCGGGACAGGGGGCTACGAGCAGTACTTC

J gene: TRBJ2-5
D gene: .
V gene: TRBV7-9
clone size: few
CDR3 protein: CASSNRDGQETQYF
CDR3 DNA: TGTGCCAGCAGCAACCGGGACGGCCAAGAGACCCAGTACTTC

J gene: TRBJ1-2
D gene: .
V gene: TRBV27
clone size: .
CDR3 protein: CASSLVGNDYGYTF
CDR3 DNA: TGTGCCAGCAGTTTAGTAGGGAACGACTATGGCTACACCTTC

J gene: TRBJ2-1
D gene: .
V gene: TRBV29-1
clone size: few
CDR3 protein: CSVEPGPGYNEQFF
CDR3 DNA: TGCAGCGTTGAGCCGGGACCAGGCTACAATGAGCAGTTCTTC

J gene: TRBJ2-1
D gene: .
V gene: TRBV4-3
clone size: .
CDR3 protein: CASSGGSRNEQFF
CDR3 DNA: TGCGCCAGCTCTGGTGGCAGTCGCAATGAGCAGTTCTTC

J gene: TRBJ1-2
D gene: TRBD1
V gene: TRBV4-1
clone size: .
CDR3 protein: CASSSGQGSYGYTF
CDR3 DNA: TGCGCCAGCAGCAGTGGACAGGGAAGTTATGGCTACACCTTC

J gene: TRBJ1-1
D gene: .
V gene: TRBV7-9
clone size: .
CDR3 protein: CASTPKGATEAFF
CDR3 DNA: TGTGCCAGCACCCCGAAAGGAGCCACTGAAGCTTTCTTT

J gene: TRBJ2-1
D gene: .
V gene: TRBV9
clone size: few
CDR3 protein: CASSRNSPGGEQFF
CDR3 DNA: TGTGCCAGCAGTCGAAACAGCCCTGGAGGTGAGCAGTTCTTC

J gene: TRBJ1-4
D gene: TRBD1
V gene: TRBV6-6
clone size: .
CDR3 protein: CASRQGLPTNEKLFF
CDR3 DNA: TGTGCCAGCCGACAGGGATTACCAACTAATGAAAAACTGTTTTTT

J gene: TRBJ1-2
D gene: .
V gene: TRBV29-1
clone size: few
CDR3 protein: CSVEDRWQVGGYTF
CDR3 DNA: TGCAGCGTTGAAGATCGATGGCAGGTGGGCGGCTACACCTTC

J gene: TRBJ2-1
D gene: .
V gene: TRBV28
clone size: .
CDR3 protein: CASNLVGGDDEQFF
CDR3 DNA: TGTGCCAGCAACCTAGTGGGGGGTGACGATGAGCAGTTCTTC

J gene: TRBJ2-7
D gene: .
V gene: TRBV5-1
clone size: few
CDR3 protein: CASSLAPGESYEQYF
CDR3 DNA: TGCGCCAGCAGCTTGGCCCCAGGGGAGAGCTACGAGCAGTACTTC

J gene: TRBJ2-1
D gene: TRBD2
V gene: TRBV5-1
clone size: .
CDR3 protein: CASSWTSGGGEQFF
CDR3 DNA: TGCGCCAGCAGCTGGACTAGCGGGGGAGGTGAGCAGTTCTTC

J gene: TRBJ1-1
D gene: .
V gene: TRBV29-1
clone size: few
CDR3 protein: CSGRGERTEAFF
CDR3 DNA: TGCAGCGGTCGAGGGGAGCGGACTGAAGCTTTCTTT

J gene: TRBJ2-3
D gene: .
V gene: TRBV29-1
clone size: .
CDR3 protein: CSVEGGSPTDTQYF
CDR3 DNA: TGCAGCGTTGAAGGTGGCTCTCCCACAGATACGCAGTATTTT

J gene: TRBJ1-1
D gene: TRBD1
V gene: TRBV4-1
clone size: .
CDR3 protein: CASSRGGSDTEAFF
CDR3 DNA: TGCGCCAGCAGCCGAGGGGGCTCGGACACTGAAGCTTTCTTT

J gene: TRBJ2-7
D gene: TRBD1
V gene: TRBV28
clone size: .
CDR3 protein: CASGRQGDDEQYF
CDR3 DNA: TGTGCCAGCGGGCGACAGGGGGACGACGAGCAGTACTTC

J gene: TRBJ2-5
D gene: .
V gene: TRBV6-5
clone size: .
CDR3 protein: CASSSGPAKLETQYF
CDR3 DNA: TGTGCCAGCAGCTCCGGACCGGCAAAGCTGGAGACCCAGTACTTC

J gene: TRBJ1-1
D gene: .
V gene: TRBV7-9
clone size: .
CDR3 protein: CASSFVGTNTEAFF
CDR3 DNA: TGTGCCAGCAGCTTTGTTGGGACAAACACTGAAGCTTTCTTT

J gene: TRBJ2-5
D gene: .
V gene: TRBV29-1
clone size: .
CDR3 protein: CSVLDRTETQYF
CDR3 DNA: TGCAGCGTTTTAGACAGGACTGAGACCCAGTACTTC

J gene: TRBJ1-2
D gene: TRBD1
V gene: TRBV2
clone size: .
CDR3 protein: CASMVQGSGYTF
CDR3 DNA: TGTGCCAGCATGGTACAGGGGTCCGGCTACACCTTC